This T cell receptor (beta chain) was sequenced in a study of blood T cell repertoires in COVID-19. Turning to the study itself: The origin of the acute and convalescent COVID-19 samples was the United States, Italy and Spain.

Donors of Cohort 3 who recovered were those that had two negative PCRs, clearance, or symptom resolution. Original analysis: Quantification of nucleated cells was approximated via reference gene primer amplification. Clones were read by immunoSEQ multiplex PCR, and TCRdb kept only the in-frame ones, dropping some. D and trimming were read from the DNA, whereas the V and J calls and clone size are those reported in that table. The repertoire holds hundreds of thousands of clones, over 75% seen once, with about 1% in the top ten. This TCR was sampled from a woman aged 25 to 39 who had recovered from COVID-19. Sequencing was done on a sample of PBMCs or T cells enriched from blood (not recorded which).

The CDR3 DNA reads TGTGCCTGGCCGATTTACGACAGCCCCTCTAATCAGCCCCAGCATTTT. Its translation is CAWPIYDSPSNQPQHF. The J gene is TRBJ1-5, the V gene TRBV30, with D perhaps TRBD1 (5 bases). Germline lookup yields CDR1 GTSNPN and CDR2 SVGIG (reference sequence). CDR3 length: 16 residues. V lost 5 bases and J lost 4, with 21 bases in between.